Each of the 23 T cell receptor beta chains below was sequenced from the same sample in a study of blood T cells in healthy people across ages (dated by TCRdb to the mid-2010s). Libraries were constructed by 5' RACE. These reads were obtained on an Illumina HiSeq 2500. A second about 7 to 11 cycle PCR used a sample-barcoded 5' primer and a J-beta primer mix. Using fastp trimming at Q25 and MiXCR clonotype assembly, TCRdb reanalyzed the public sequencing data and kept in-frame beta chains. Entries that share a CDR3 protein sequence are merged under the most common genes and DNA. This sample has about a million distinct CDR3 sequences in its table, and around 48% of those were observed once. The ten biggest clones cover 10% to 15% of the sample. The sequencing input was blood. These receptors were obtained from a man aged 25-45 years in good health.

V usage is TRBV20-1 and J usage is TRBJ1-5, with 10 bases fitting TRBD1. Germline V gene sequence: CDR1 DFQATT, CDR2 SNEGSKA (reference sequence). Trimming cost V 1 base and J 4 bases; bases outside gene matches: 4. The length of the CDR3 is 15 residues. The CDR3 reads CSARAGTGENQPQHF. The CDR3 DNA is TGCAGTGCTAGAGCCGGGACAGGGGAGAATCAGCCCCAGCATTTT.

The rearrangement uses TRBV4-1 and TRBJ2-5; D might be TRBD1 (5 bases). The J call is in doubt because the DNA end fits TRBJ2-7 better. CDR3 length equals 14 residues. Per the germline V gene, CDR1 is MGHRA and CDR2 is YSYEKL. CDR3 sequence (DNA): TGCGCCAGCAGCCTGGCCGACAGAGACTACGAGCAGTACTTC. Its translation is CASSLADRDYEQYF.

The sample holds a few counts of this clonotype. The CDR3 DNA follows: TGCGCCAGCAGTAAGACTAGCGGTTCGGCCTACGAGCAGTACTTC. Amino acids: CASSKTSGSAYEQYF. The chain employs TRBV10-2 and TRBJ2-7; 9 bases fit TRBD2. Germline lookup yields CDR1 WSHSY and CDR2 SAAADI. Trimming cost V 5 bases and J 2 bases; bases outside gene matches: 7. The CDR3 is made up of 15 amino acids.

This clonotype was seen a handful of times. The gene calls are TRBV20-1 and TRBJ2-1; D is perhaps TRBD1 or TRBD2 (6 bases each). The CDR3 is 11 residues long. With 4 bases removed from V and 9 bases from J, the gap between germline ends came to 10 bases. Germline loops: CDR1 DFQATT, CDR2 SNEGSKA (reference sequence). This CDR3 is CSATKGGEQFF. The CDR3 bases are TGCAGTGCTACCAAGGGGGGTGAGCAGTTCTTC.

The genes are TRBV6-5 and TRBJ1-5; perhaps TRBD1 as D (5 bases). The CDR3 spans 15 residues. Germline CDR1 is MNHEY and CDR2 is SVGAGI. V gave up 6 bases and J gave up 0 bases, with 12 bases separating them. The DNA for the CDR3 is TGTGCCAGCAGGAAACAGGAGGCTAGCAATCAGCCCCAGCATTTT. Its translation is CASRKQEASNQPQHF.

This clonotype occurred once. The V call is TRBV5-1, the J call TRBJ2-4; the D gene is possibly TRBD2 (6 bases). The J call is doubtful: the DNA matches TRBJ2-7 better. This CDR3 is built from 14 residues. From germline, CDR1 is SGHRS and CDR2 YFSETQ. The CDR3 here is CASSYSGPLAEQYF. The CDR3 nucleotides read TGCGCCAGCAGCTATAGCGGTCCCCTTGCCGAGCAGTACTTC.

The CDR3 nucleotides read TGTGCCAGCAGCCGTAGCCGGAGGGGCTGGCGGTCAGAAGAGACCCAGTACTTC. Protein sequence: CASSRSRRGWRSEETQYF. This chain links TRBV3-1 with TRBJ2-5, with D maybe TRBD2 (6 bases). CDR3 length equals 18 residues. V was clipped by 4 bases and J by 3 bases, with 24 bases between them. Germline V gene lookup returns CDR1 LGHDT and CDR2 YNNKEL (reference sequence).

This chain uses TRBV5-6 with TRBJ1-2; D may be TRBD1 (6 bases). Trimming removed 6 bases at V and 2 bases at J, with 17 bases between. Germline values: CDR1 SGHDT, CDR2 YYEEEE. The CDR3 is 15 amino acids. The CDR3 sequence: CASNPGQPHNYGYTF. CDR3 sequence (DNA): TGTGCCAGCAACCCTGGACAGCCACACAACTATGGCTACACCTTC.

This clonotype occurred a few times. J is TRBJ1-2 and V is TRBV6-5; unclear D gene. Per the germline V gene, CDR1 is MNHEY and CDR2 is SVGAGI. This CDR3 has 15 amino acids. The germline V and J ends were trimmed by 0 bases and 8 bases, with 16 bases remaining between them. CDR3 amino acids: CASSYSTAGLRGYTF. The CDR3, as DNA: TGTGCCAGCAGTTACTCGACGGCGGGTCTTAGAGGCTACACCTTC.

For the CDR3, the DNA is TGTGCCAGCAGCCAAGTCTATCTAGCTGCTAGCACAGATACGCAGTATTTT. Residues: CASSQVYLAASTDTQYF. V usage is TRBV4-2 and J usage is TRBJ2-3, with D possibly TRBD2 on 5 matching bases. The V end lost 1 base, the J end lost 0 bases, and 14 bases lay between the germline ends. This CDR3 comprises 17 residues. Looked up from germline, CDR1 is LGHNA and CDR2 is YNFKEQ.

The rearrangement links TRBV5-1 to TRBJ2-1, with a possible D match to TRBD2 (5 bases). The V end lost 6 bases, the J end lost 2 bases, and 12 bases lay between the germline ends. This CDR3 is 14 amino acids long. Germline values: CDR1 SGHRS, CDR2 YFSETQ. CDR3 region: CASTLGGPYNEQFF. The CDR3 nucleotides read TGCGCCAGCACCCTGGGCGGGCCCTACAATGAGCAGTTCTTC. Combining the CDR3 with reference TRBV5-1 and TRBJ2-1 gives the whole variable domain KAGVTQTPRYLIKTRGQQVTLSCSPISGHRSVSWYQQTPGQGLQFLFEYFSETQRNKGNFPGRFSGRQFSNSRSEMNVSTLELGDSALYLCASTLGGPYNEQFFGPGTRLTVL.

This clonotype came up a few times. This chain uses TRBV6-2 or TRBV6-3 with TRBJ2-3; 15 bases match TRBD2. This CDR3 region has 17 residues. From germline, CDR1 is MNHEY and CDR2 SVGEGT. The trim removed 7 bases at V and 11 bases at J, leaving 16 bases unmatched. CDR3 bases: TGTGCCAGCATTCCGACCGGGACTAGCGGGGGGCCGAGAAAGCAGTATTTT. Translation: CASIPTGTSGGPRKQYF.

Only a few counts were recorded for this clonotype. The chain uses TRBV12-3 or TRBV12-4 and TRBJ1-2; 10 positions match TRBD1. The CDR3 sequence is 16 residues long. Trimming removed 5 bases from V and 6 bases from J; junction bases left unmatched: 12. CDR3 residues: CASSLSPTGGRNGYTF. The DNA of the CDR3 is TGTGCCAGCAGTCTGTCGCCGACAGGGGGCAGGAATGGCTACACCTTC.

A note on this clonotype: A much larger clone differs by one base, so this may be a read error. The chain carries TRBV15 and TRBJ2-5; 13 bases fit TRBD2. The CDR3 is 14 residues long. J lost 11 bases, V lost 0 bases, and 3 bases had no gene match. Germline CDR1 reads LNHNV; CDR2 reads YYDKDF (reference sequence). The CDR3: CATSRDLTSGGQYF. DNA of the CDR3: TGTGCCACCAGCAGAGATTTGACTAGCGGGGGGCAGTACTTC.

The chain joins TRBV12-3 or TRBV12-4 to TRBJ1-5; D remains unclear. The CDR3 has 15 residues. V was cut by 3 bases and J by 2 bases, with 11 bases left in between. This CDR3 reads CASSFWRDGNQPQHF. For the CDR3, the DNA is TGTGCCAGCAGTTTTTGGAGAGATGGCAATCAGCCCCAGCATTTT.

The chain joins TRBV6-2 or TRBV6-3 to TRBJ2-7; D is perhaps TRBD1 or TRBD2 (5 bases each). The germline V and J ends were trimmed by 8 bases and 4 bases, with 18 bases remaining between them. Germline CDR1 and CDR2: MNHEY and SVGEGT. The CDR3 has 14 amino acids. CDR3 DNA: TGTGCCAGCTCCCGGGACGACGAGATTTACGAGCAGTACTTC. It yields the protein CASSRDDEIYEQYF.

The DNA of the CDR3 is TGCGCCAGCAGCCAAGACGTTAGACAGTCCTACGAGCAGTACTTC. Its translation: CASSQDVRQSYEQYF. The rearrangement joins TRBV4-1 to TRBJ2-7, with D possibly being TRBD1 (5 bases). The CDR3 length is 15 residues. V lost 0 bases and J lost 1, with 10 bases in between. Germline assignment: CDR1 MGHRA and CDR2 YSYEKL.

This chain joins TRBV6-6 and TRBJ2-3; 7 positions match TRBD1. V shed 6 bases and J 1 base; nucleotides not matched to a gene: 7. The germline CDR1 and CDR2 sequences are MNHNY and SVGAGI (reference sequence). The length of the CDR3 is 15 residues. CDR3 coding DNA: TGTGCCAGCAGGTCGGACAGGAGCCGCACAGATACGCAGTATTTT. Protein product: CASRSDRSRTDTQYF.

This clonotype was recorded many times. The rearrangement links TRBV11-1 to TRBJ2-1; D call uncertain. With 3 bases removed from V and 2 bases from J, the gap between germline ends came to 8 bases. Looked up from germline, CDR1 is SGHAT and CDR2 is FQDESV (reference sequence). The CDR3 is made up of 14 amino acids. The CDR3 protein is CASSLGKAYNEQFF. Written as DNA, the CDR3 is TGTGCCAGCAGCTTGGGGAAGGCCTACAATGAGCAGTTCTTC.

The V gene is TRBV4-2, the J gene TRBJ1-1; D is unclear. Germline V CDR1 and CDR2: LGHNA, YNFKEQ. Trimming removed 0 bases at V and 6 bases at J, with 17 bases between. The CDR3 length is 16 residues. CDR3 in DNA: TGTGCCAGCAGCCAAGATCTACGTGGGCTAGGCGCTGAAGCTTTCTTT. Translation gives CASSQDLRGLGAEAFF.

This clonotype was observed at least ten times. This chain uses TRBV7-2 with TRBJ2-1; TRBD1 matches 10 bases. The CDR3 is 14 amino acids. Losses at the gene ends were 8 bases for V and 5 bases for J; bases not matched to a gene: 6. Germline V CDR1 and CDR2: SGHTA, FQGNSA. The CDR3 here is CASRQGAANNEQFF. In nucleotides, the CDR3 is TGTGCCAGCCGACAGGGGGCAGCCAACAATGAGCAGTTCTTC.

There are a few counts of this clonotype. The chain has TRBV5-1 and TRBJ2-5, with D possibly called TRBD1 or TRBD2 (5 bases each). V dropped 3 bases and J dropped 7 bases, with 13 bases sitting between them. Germline values: CDR1 SGHRS, CDR2 YFSETQ. The CDR3 contains 13 residues. The CDR3 sequence: CASSSEGQGTQYF. DNA for the CDR3: TGCGCCAGCAGCTCCGAGGGGCAGGGGACCCAGTACTTC.

This clonotype has a handful of counts. The chain recombines TRBV12-3 or TRBV12-4 with TRBJ2-2; D gene unclear. The CDR3 is made up of 14 amino acids. V lost 6 bases to trimming and J lost 4 bases, with 12 bases between them. The CDR3 coding sequence is TGTGCCAGCAGAAGAGTGGGCCCCACCGGGGAGCTGTTTTTT. Amino acids: CASRRVGPTGELFF.